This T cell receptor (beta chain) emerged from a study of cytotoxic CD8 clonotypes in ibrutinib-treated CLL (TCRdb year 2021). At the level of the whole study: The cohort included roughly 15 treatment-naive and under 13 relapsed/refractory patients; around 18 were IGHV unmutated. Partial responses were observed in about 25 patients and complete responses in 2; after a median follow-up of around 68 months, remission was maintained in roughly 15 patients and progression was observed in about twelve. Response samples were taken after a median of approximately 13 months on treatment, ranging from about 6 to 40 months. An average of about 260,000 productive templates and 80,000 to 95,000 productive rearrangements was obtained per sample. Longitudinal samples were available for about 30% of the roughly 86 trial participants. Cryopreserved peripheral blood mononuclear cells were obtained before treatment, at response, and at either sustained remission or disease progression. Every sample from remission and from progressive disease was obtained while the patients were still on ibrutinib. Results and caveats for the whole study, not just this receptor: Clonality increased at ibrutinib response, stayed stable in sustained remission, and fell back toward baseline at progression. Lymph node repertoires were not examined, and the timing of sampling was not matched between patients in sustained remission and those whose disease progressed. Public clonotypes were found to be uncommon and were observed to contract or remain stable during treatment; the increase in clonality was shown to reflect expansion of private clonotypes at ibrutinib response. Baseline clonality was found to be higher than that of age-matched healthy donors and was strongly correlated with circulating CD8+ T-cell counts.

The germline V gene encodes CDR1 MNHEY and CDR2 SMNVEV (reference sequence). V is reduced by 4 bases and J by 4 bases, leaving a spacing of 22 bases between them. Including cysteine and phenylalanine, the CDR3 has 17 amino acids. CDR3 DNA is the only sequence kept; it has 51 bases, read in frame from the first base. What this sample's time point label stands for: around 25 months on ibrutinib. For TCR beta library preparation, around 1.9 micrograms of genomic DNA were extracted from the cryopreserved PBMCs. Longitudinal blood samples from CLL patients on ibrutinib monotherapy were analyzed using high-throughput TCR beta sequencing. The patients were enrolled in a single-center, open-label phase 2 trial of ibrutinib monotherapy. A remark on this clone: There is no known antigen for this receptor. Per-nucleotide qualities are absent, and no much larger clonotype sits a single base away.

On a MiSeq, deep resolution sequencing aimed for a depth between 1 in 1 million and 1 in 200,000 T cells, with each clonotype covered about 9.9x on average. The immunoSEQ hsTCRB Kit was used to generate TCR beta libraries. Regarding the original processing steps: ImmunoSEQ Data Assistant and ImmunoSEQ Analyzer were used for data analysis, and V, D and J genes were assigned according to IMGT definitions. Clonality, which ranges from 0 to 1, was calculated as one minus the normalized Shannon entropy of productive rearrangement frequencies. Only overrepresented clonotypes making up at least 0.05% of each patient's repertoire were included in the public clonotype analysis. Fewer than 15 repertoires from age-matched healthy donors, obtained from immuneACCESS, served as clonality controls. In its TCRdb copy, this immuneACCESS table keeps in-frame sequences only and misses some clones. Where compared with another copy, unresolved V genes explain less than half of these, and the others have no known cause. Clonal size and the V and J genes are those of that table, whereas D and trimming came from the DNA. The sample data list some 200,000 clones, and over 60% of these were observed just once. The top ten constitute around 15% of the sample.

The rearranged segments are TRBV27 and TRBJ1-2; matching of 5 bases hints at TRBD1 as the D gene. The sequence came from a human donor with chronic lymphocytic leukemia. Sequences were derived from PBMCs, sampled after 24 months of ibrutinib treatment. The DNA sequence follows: TGTGCCAGCAGTTCGGGAACTACAGGAGACCTTGTCTATGGCTACACCTTC. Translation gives CASSSGTTGDLVYGYTF.